This is a list of T cell receptor beta chains from one sample in a study of cytomegalovirus exposure and HLA in healthy donors. TCRdb's table, derived via immunoSEQ multiplex PCR, lists solely in-frame clones and lacks some. Of some 130,000 clones listed, about 74% are singletons. Sequencing was carried out using PBMCs. The origin of the receptors is a male donor in good health and CMV-seronegative. CDR3s include the opening cysteine and the closing phenylalanine or tryptophan. The D gene is left open where the match is weak. Part of the rows lack a size; the others show once, few, many or a class for expanded clones.

j_gene: TRBJ2-7; len: 13; d_gene: TRBD2; v_gene: TRBV6-5; abundance: .; CDR3aa: CASSYSGLEAQYF; CDR3nt: TGTGCCAGCAGTTACTCGGGACTAGAGGCGCAGTACTTC
j_gene: TRBJ1-2; len: 13; d_gene: TRBD1; v_gene: TRBV28; abundance: .; CDR3aa: CASSSLNRGSYTF; CDR3nt: TGTGCCAGCAGTTCTCTAAACAGGGGAAGCTACACCTTC
j_gene: TRBJ2-5; len: 18; d_gene: TRBD2; v_gene: TRBV5-4; abundance: .; CDR3aa: CASSPTGLAVLYQETQYF; CDR3nt: TGTGCCAGCAGCCCGACAGGACTAGCGGTCCTGTACCAAGAGACCCAGTACTTC
j_gene: TRBJ2-1; len: 13; d_gene: .; v_gene: TRBV18; abundance: .; CDR3aa: CASSPPDSYEQFF; CDR3nt: TGTGCCAGCTCACCACCGGACAGCTACGAGCAGTTCTTC
j_gene: TRBJ2-5; len: 12; d_gene: TRBD1; v_gene: TRBV7-6; abundance: .; CDR3aa: CASSDRGETQYF; CDR3nt: TGTGCCAGCAGCGACAGGGGAGAGACCCAGTACTTC
j_gene: TRBJ2-7; len: 14; d_gene: TRBD2; v_gene: TRBV2; abundance: .; CDR3aa: CASRLAGRSYEQYF; CDR3nt: TGTGCCAGCAGACTAGCGGGCCGATCCTACGAGCAGTACTTC
j_gene: TRBJ2-7; len: 14; d_gene: .; v_gene: TRBV7-9; abundance: .; CDR3aa: CASSLVGLPYEQYF; CDR3nt: TGTGCCAGCAGCTTAGTTGGGCTCCCATACGAGCAGTACTTC
j_gene: TRBJ1-5; len: 15; d_gene: TRBD1; v_gene: TRBV9; abundance: few; CDR3aa: CASSATGAYNQPQHF; CDR3nt: TGTGCCAGCAGCGCAACAGGGGCGTACAATCAGCCCCAGCATTTT
j_gene: TRBJ2-7; len: 14; d_gene: TRBD1; v_gene: TRBV28; abundance: few; CDR3aa: CAVTVGTGGYEQYF; CDR3nt: TGTGCTGTAACGGTAGGGACAGGGGGCTACGAGCAGTACTTC
j_gene: TRBJ2-1; len: 17; d_gene: TRBD2; v_gene: TRBV7-3; abundance: once; CDR3aa: CASSFGLAGVARNEQFF; CDR3nt: TGTGCCAGCAGCTTTGGACTAGCGGGAGTGGCCCGCAATGAGCAGTTCTTC
j_gene: TRBJ2-5; len: 17; d_gene: TRBD2; v_gene: TRBV19; abundance: .; CDR3aa: CASSPSLTSGRSVTQYF; CDR3nt: TGTGCCAGTAGTCCCTCCCTAACTAGCGGGAGAAGTGTGACCCAGTACTTC
j_gene: TRBJ1-1; len: 13; d_gene: .; v_gene: TRBV19; abundance: few; CDR3aa: CASSTDRRTEAFF; CDR3nt: TGTGCCAGTAGTACCGACAGACGGACTGAAGCTTTCTTT
j_gene: TRBJ1-1; len: 15; d_gene: TRBD1; v_gene: TRBV5-4; abundance: .; CDR3aa: CASSTPGQRNTEAFF; CDR3nt: TGTGCCAGCAGCACCCCGGGACAGAGGAACACTGAAGCTTTCTTT
j_gene: TRBJ1-2; len: 15; d_gene: .; v_gene: TRBV19; abundance: .; CDR3aa: CASSLNGQPGGGYTF; CDR3nt: TGTGCCAGTAGTTTGAATGGACAGCCCGGAGGCGGCTACACCTTC
j_gene: TRBJ1-1; len: 14; d_gene: .; v_gene: TRBV5-6; abundance: .; CDR3aa: CASRSQGMNTEAFF; CDR3nt: TGTGCCAGCAGGTCACAGGGAATGAACACTGAAGCTTTCTTT
j_gene: TRBJ1-5; len: 17; d_gene: .; v_gene: TRBV6-1; abundance: .; CDR3aa: CASSEAGRTRGNQPQHF; CDR3nt: TGTGCCAGCAGTGAAGCAGGACGGACCAGGGGCAATCAGCCCCAGCATTTT
j_gene: TRBJ2-5; len: 16; d_gene: .; v_gene: TRBV29-1; abundance: few; CDR3aa: CSVEDWAGPSQETQYF; CDR3nt: TGCAGCGTTGAAGATTGGGCAGGGCCCAGTCAAGAGACCCAGTACTTC
j_gene: TRBJ2-7; len: 14; d_gene: TRBD1; v_gene: TRBV6-5; abundance: .; CDR3aa: CASSHSTGQYEQYF; CDR3nt: TGTGCCAGCAGTCACTCGACAGGGCAATACGAGCAGTACTTC
j_gene: TRBJ1-2; len: 16; d_gene: .; v_gene: TRBV30; abundance: .; CDR3aa: CAWSPGGASWMPGYTF; CDR3nt: TGTGCCTGGAGTCCCGGAGGGGCTTCATGGATGCCCGGCTACACCTTC
j_gene: TRBJ2-3; len: 17; d_gene: TRBD2; v_gene: TRBV5-5; abundance: .; CDR3aa: CASSLGRLAGSTDTQYF; CDR3nt: TGTGCCAGCAGCTTGGGTAGACTAGCGGGGAGCACAGATACGCAGTATTTT
j_gene: TRBJ2-3; len: 14; d_gene: .; v_gene: TRBV6-6; abundance: .; CDR3aa: CASGEGGARDTQYF; CDR3nt: TGTGCCAGCGGGGAGGGGGGGGCCCGGGATACGCAGTATTTT
j_gene: TRBJ2-4; len: 16; d_gene: .; v_gene: TRBV6-1; abundance: .; CDR3aa: CASSERGRVAKNIQYF; CDR3nt: TGTGCCAGCAGTGAAAGGGGCCGAGTAGCCAAAAACATTCAGTACTTC
j_gene: TRBJ2-1; len: 16; d_gene: TRBD2; v_gene: TRBV10-3; abundance: .; CDR3aa: CAISETVAGGVNEQFF; CDR3nt: TGTGCCATCAGTGAGACGGTAGCGGGGGGAGTCAATGAGCAGTTCTTC
j_gene: TRBJ1-4; len: 15; d_gene: .; v_gene: TRBV5-1; abundance: .; CDR3aa: CASSLAVGVTEKLFF; CDR3nt: TGCGCCAGCAGCTTGGCCGTAGGGGTAACTGAAAAACTGTTTTTT
j_gene: TRBJ2-3; len: 14; d_gene: .; v_gene: TRBV9; abundance: .; CDR3aa: CASSPYGGTDTQYF; CDR3nt: TGTGCCAGCAGCCCCTACGGAGGCACAGATACGCAGTATTTT
j_gene: TRBJ1-2; len: 15; d_gene: TRBD1; v_gene: TRBV6-5; abundance: .; CDR3aa: CASSYSRQGTGGYTF; CDR3nt: TGTGCCAGCAGTTACTCGAGACAGGGGACAGGTGGCTACACCTTC
j_gene: TRBJ1-1; len: 15; d_gene: TRBD1; v_gene: TRBV6-6; abundance: few; CDR3aa: CASSLTGGRYTEAFF; CDR3nt: TGTGCCAGCAGTTTGACAGGGGGACGGTACACTGAAGCTTTCTTT
j_gene: TRBJ2-1; len: 15; d_gene: TRBD1; v_gene: TRBV27; abundance: .; CDR3aa: CASSLGQGARNEQFF; CDR3nt: TGTGCCAGCAGTTTAGGGCAGGGGGCGCGGAATGAGCAGTTCTTC
j_gene: TRBJ2-5; len: 14; d_gene: .; v_gene: TRBV9; abundance: .; CDR3aa: CASSPRQTTAAQYF; CDR3nt: TGTGCCAGCAGCCCGCGACAGACCACCGCGGCCCAGTACTTC
j_gene: TRBJ2-2; len: 15; d_gene: TRBD1; v_gene: TRBV27; abundance: .; CDR3aa: CASKAQGGVPGELFF; CDR3nt: TGTGCCAGCAAGGCCCAAGGGGGCGTACCCGGGGAGCTGTTTTTT
j_gene: TRBJ2-7; len: 14; d_gene: .; v_gene: TRBV5-1; abundance: .; CDR3aa: CASSSGLNSYEQYF; CDR3nt: TGCGCCAGCAGCTCCGGACTAAATTCCTACGAGCAGTACTTC
j_gene: TRBJ2-7; len: 13; d_gene: TRBD2; v_gene: TRBV6-1; abundance: once; CDR3aa: CASKREGGYEQYF; CDR3nt: TGTGCCAGCAAGCGGGAGGGGGGCTACGAGCAGTACTTC
j_gene: TRBJ2-5; len: 11; d_gene: .; v_gene: TRBV12-5; abundance: .; CDR3aa: CASGSEETQYF; CDR3nt: TGTGCTAGTGGTTCAGAAGAGACCCAGTACTTC